These 26 T cell receptor beta chains were sequenced from one sample in a study of OX40 agonist ivuxolimab in advanced cancers. Assay used: immunoSEQ multiplex PCR; TCRdb lists only in-frame clones, some missing. The repertoire holds roughly 48,000 clones, with approximately 88% as singletons. The sequences come from CD4+ or CD8+ T cells sorted from blood, collected in a trial of the OX40 agonist ivuxolimab. The receptors derive from an adult with an advanced solid tumor such as melanoma, head and neck, liver or kidney cancer.

The chain combines TRBV5-4 with TRBJ2-5; 7 nucleotides match TRBD2. Germline values: CDR1 SGHNT, CDR2 YYREEE (reference sequence). The junction had 9 bases not matched to a gene; V was cut back by 0 bases and J by 7 bases. The CDR3 has 15 amino acids. The CDR3 bases are TGTGCCAGCAGCTTGGCGGGAGGACAAATAGGGACCCAGTACTTC. Its protein product is CASSLAGGQIGTQYF.

On this clone: The same CDR3 can be traced to other DNA sequences in this sample. V is TRBV27 and J is TRBJ1-5, with D perhaps TRBD1 (6 bases). The CDR3 is 14 residues long. Germline CDR1 reads MNHEY; CDR2 reads SMNVEV (reference sequence). V lost 2 bases, J lost 5 bases, and 10 bases lay in between. CDR3: CASSLVRGDQPQHF. CDR3 sequence (DNA): TGTGCCAGCAGTTTAGTCAGGGGAGATCAGCCCCAGCATTTT.

This rearrangement joins TRBV7-2 to TRBJ2-3; D is tentatively TRBD1 or TRBD2 (5 bases each). CDR1 SGHTA and CDR2 FQGNSA come from the germline V gene. Trimming cost V 2 bases and J 4 bases, with 25 bases left between them. CDR3 length: 19 residues. In nucleotides, the CDR3 is TGTGCCAGCAGCTTATTTGCCGGGACGCCCGGGGTACGTGCAGATACGCAGTATTTT. The encoded protein is CASSLFAGTPGVRADTQYF.

The rearrangement links TRBV2 to TRBJ2-7, with D tentatively TRBD1 (6 bases). The V and J ends lost 2 bases and 5 bases respectively, with 10 bases between them. Germline CDR1 reads SNHLY; CDR2 reads FYNNEI. This CDR3 is built from 13 residues. CDR3 nucleotides: TGTGCCAGCAGTGAAACCAGGGGCGACGAGCAGTACTTC. Translating it yields CASSETRGDEQYF.

This rearrangement joins TRBV13 to TRBJ1-3; 8 bases map to TRBD1. V was pared by 2 bases and J by 1 base, with 7 bases of the junction left unmatched. Germline values: CDR1 PRHDT, CDR2 FYEKMQ (reference sequence). The CDR3 loop spans 17 amino acids. CDR3 DNA sequence: TGTGCCAGCAGCTTAAGACAGGGGCGCAGGTCTGGAAACACCATATATTTT. Translated, it gives CASSLRQGRRSGNTIYF.

The count of this clone is one. This rearrangement joins TRBV10-3 to TRBJ2-1, with 9 bases that match TRBD1. This CDR3 is 14 amino acids long. Germline V CDR1 and CDR2: ENHRY, SYGVKD. V dropped 5 bases and J dropped 9; count of bases not matched to a gene: 8. The CDR3 DNA follows: TGTGCCATCAGTCCGGGACAGGGTTCATCTGAGCAGTTCTTC. Translated: CAISPGQGSSEQFF.

The chain links TRBV11-3 to TRBJ2-1, with D unresolved. Trimming removed 3 bases from V and 9 bases from J, with 12 bases in between. Germline CDR1 SGHNT, CDR2 YENEEA. CDR3 length: 13 residues. The CDR3 spells CASSFYVNTEQFF. The DNA for the CDR3 is TGTGCCAGCAGCTTCTACGTGAACACTGAGCAGTTCTTC.

The rearrangement uses TRBV5-1 and TRBJ2-1; no definite D call. V was cut by 0 bases and J by 1 base, with 8 bases left in between. The V gene's germline CDR1 is SGHRS and CDR2 YFSETQ. There are 15 residues in the CDR3. CDR3 amino acids: CASSLGASSYNEQFF. DNA for the CDR3: TGCGCCAGCAGCTTGGGGGCCTCTTCCTACAATGAGCAGTTCTTC.

This sequence joins TRBV6-6 and TRBJ1-1; no reliable D call. V was trimmed by 4 bases and J by 5 bases, leaving 11 bases between them. Germline V gives CDR1 MNHNY, CDR2 SVGAGI (reference sequence). The CDR3 runs to 13 residues. The DNA of the CDR3 is TGTGCCAGCAGTTTCCAGACGGCGACTGAAGCTTTCTTT. Translation: CASSFQTATEAFF.

This CDR3 is CSVARLGRGTDTQYF. The CDR3 DNA reads as TGCAGCGTTGCTCGTCTAGGGAGGGGCACAGATACGCAGTATTTT. The V and J genes are TRBV29-1 and TRBJ2-3, with 7 bases fitting TRBD2. Germline CDR1 reads SQVTM; CDR2 reads ANQGSEA. The CDR3 has 15 amino acids. V trimming: 4 bases; J trimming: 1 base; junction bases outside the gene matches: 8.

V is TRBV7-9 and J is TRBJ2-2; possibly TRBD2 for D (6 bases). The CDR3 loop spans 14 amino acids. The germline CDR1 and CDR2 sequences are SEHNR and FQNEAQ (reference sequence). With 1 base removed from V and 9 bases from J, the gap between germline ends came to 12 bases. CDR3 loop: CASSLVLAGRELFF. The CDR3 coding sequence is TGTGCCAGCAGCTTAGTACTAGCTGGCCGGGAGCTGTTTTTT.

The chain has TRBV6-4 and TRBJ1-1, with D maybe TRBD1 (6 bases). The CDR3 contains 13 residues. V was trimmed by 5 bases and J by 4 bases, leaving 11 bases between them. The germline V gene has CDR1 MRHNA and CDR2 SNTAGT. As DNA, the CDR3 is TGTGCCAGCAGTAGGGAGGGGGGCACTGAAGCTTTCTTT. It specifies CASSREGGTEAFF.

This clone was recorded only once. This rearrangement joins TRBV7-9 to TRBJ2-5; 7 nucleotides align to TRBD1. The CDR3 runs 14 residues. V gave up 4 bases and J gave up 2 bases; unmatched junction bases: 4. CDR1 and CDR2 (germline): SEHNR, FQNEAQ (reference sequence). Here the CDR3 DNA reads TGTGCCAGCAGCTCTATCAGGGGGCAAGAGACCCAGTACTTC. As protein: CASSSIRGQETQYF.

On this clone: A junction end diverges from the germline sequence, so it may reflect a read error. The V call is TRBV25-1, the J call TRBJ1-6; D not certain. The CDR3 is made up of 14 amino acids. Germline-derived CDR1 and CDR2 are MGHDK and SYGVNS. The CDR3 DNA is TGTGCCAGCAGTGCCAACGACGCAATGACCGGGCGCGCTTTT. It codes for CASSANDAMTGRAF.

With regard to this clone: A read error may produce the germline difference seen at one junction end. V is TRBV18 and J is TRBJ2-7; the match to TRBD1 covers 10 bases. Germline V gene sequence: CDR1 KGHSH, CDR2 LQKENI. The CDR3 is 13 residues long. The CDR3 reads CASSPYSGTGAHF. Here the CDR3 DNA reads TGTGCCAGCTCACCCTACTCCGGGACAGGGGCCCACTTC.

The CDR3 is CASSIENRINEQFF. CDR3 in DNA: TGTGCCAGTAGTATAGAAAACAGGATAAATGAGCAGTTCTTC. The chain combines TRBV19 with TRBJ2-1, with a tentative D call TRBD1 (5 bases). Trimming took off 0 bases at V and 7 bases at J, with 10 bases between the two ends. Germline V CDR1 and CDR2: LNHDA, SQIVND (reference sequence). CDR3 length equals 14 residues.

The gene calls are TRBV5-1 and TRBJ2-2; TRBD2 matches 10 bases. With V trimmed by 0 bases and J by 7 bases, 12 bases remained unmatched. CDR1 is SGHRS and CDR2 is YFSETQ in the germline V gene. The CDR3 is made up of 18 amino acids. CDR3 region: CASSLGPSGRLGIGELFF. CDR3 coding DNA: TGCGCCAGCAGCTTGGGGCCTAGCGGGAGACTTGGGATCGGGGAGCTGTTTTTT.

The chain has TRBV9 and TRBJ2-7, with 8 nucleotides matching TRBD1. The CDR3 extends over 15 amino acids. Germline CDR1 SGDLS, CDR2 YYNGEE. V shed 4 bases, J shed 0 bases, and the junction held 6 bases outside the gene matches. In nucleotides, the CDR3 is TGTGCCAGCAGCCCTTGGACAGGGAGCTCCTACGAGCAGTACTTC. Translating it yields CASSPWTGSSYEQYF. Based on the CDR3 plus reference TRBV9 and TRBJ2-7, the full variable domain is DSGVTQTPKHLITATGQRVTLRCSPRSGDLSVYWYQQSLDQGLQFLIQYYNGEERAKGNILERFSAQQFPDLHSELNLSSLELGDSALYFCASSPWTGSSYEQYFGPGTRLTVT.

V usage is TRBV7-9 and J usage is TRBJ2-7, with D possibly matching TRBD2 (6 bases). The germline V gene encodes CDR1 SEHNR and CDR2 FQNEAQ (reference sequence). Deletions cut 4 bases from V and 4 bases from J, with 14 bases between. The CDR3 runs 14 residues. As DNA, the CDR3 is TGTGCCAGCAGCTCTGCGGGACTCGTGTACGAGCAGTACTTC. This sequence encodes CASSSAGLVYEQYF.

J is TRBJ2-2 and V is TRBV6-5; the D gene is possibly TRBD2 (5 bases). There are 16 residues in the CDR3. Germline V lookup: CDR1 MNHEY, CDR2 SVGAGI. V lost 0 bases, J lost 5 bases, and 13 bases lay in between. The CDR3 DNA follows: TGTGCCAGCAGTTACTCGAGACTACGAGGGACCGGGGAGCTGTTTTTT. Translation gives CASSYSRLRGTGELFF.

As for this clone: One end of the junction is discordant with germline, which a read error may explain. J is TRBJ2-1 and V is TRBV28; either TRBD1 or TRBD2 may supply D (5 bases each). CDR3 length: 15 amino acids. CDR1 is MDHEN, CDR2 SYDVKM, per germline. The DNA of the CDR3 is TGTGCCGGCAGTTTCGGGGACCCGAGGGACAATGAGCAGTTCTTC. Amino acid sequence: CAGSFGDPRDNEQFF.

This chain connects TRBV5-5 to TRBJ2-7; D gene ambiguous. The CDR3 extends over 14 amino acids. From germline, CDR1 is SGHKS and CDR2 YYEKEE (reference sequence). V was trimmed by 0 bases and J by 10 bases, leaving 17 bases between them. CDR3 DNA: TGTGCCAGCAGCTTGGCCCTTGGAACAGATTATCAGTACTTC. Translating it yields CASSLALGTDYQYF.

V usage is TRBV19 and J usage is TRBJ2-2; 9 bases are shared with TRBD1. The CDR3 is 17 amino acids. J was trimmed by 1 base and V by 6 bases; bases with no gene match: 9. Germline lookup yields CDR1 LNHDA and CDR2 SQIVND (reference sequence). DNA for the CDR3: TGTGCCAGTAGCCAAGGTTTGGGACAGGGGAACACCGGGGAGCTGTTTTTT. Its translation: CASSQGLGQGNTGELFF.

V gene TRBV7-9 combines with J gene TRBJ1-2; 8 bases map to TRBD1. V lost 4 bases, J lost 3 bases, and 4 bases stayed unmatched. This CDR3 has 14 residues. Germline V gene data show CDR1 as SEHNR and CDR2 as FQNEAQ (reference sequence). The CDR3 DNA reads TGTGCCAGCAGCTCAGGACAGGGACACTATGGCTACACCTTC. This codes for CASSSGQGHYGYTF.

As regards this clone: The sample holds other DNA sequences that translate to the same CDR3. The CDR3 sequence: CAWSVLGGLISSPLHF. As DNA, the CDR3 is TGTGCCTGGAGTGTACTTGGAGGGCTTATAAGTTCACCCCTCCACTTT. V gene TRBV30 combines with J gene TRBJ1-6; the D is unclear. Trimming left V 0 bases short and J 9 bases short, with 18 bases between. CDR3 length: 16 amino acids. The germline V gene has CDR1 GTSNPN and CDR2 SVGIG (reference sequence). The whole variable domain, filled in from reference TRBV30 and TRBJ1-6, reads SQTIHQWPATLVQPVGSPLSLECTVEGTSNPNLYWYRQAAGRGLQLLFYSVGIGQISSEVPQNLSASRPQDRQFILSSKKLLLSDSGFYLCAWSVLGGLISSPLHFGNGTRLTVT.

The chain carries TRBV4-2 and TRBJ1-2, with D unclear. The germline V and J ends were trimmed by 1 base and 3 bases, with 12 bases remaining between them. Germline assignment: CDR1 LGHNA and CDR2 YNFKEQ. This CDR3 region has 15 residues. The CDR3 reads CASSQGLGGDYGYTF. The CDR3 nucleotides read TGTGCCAGCAGCCAAGGGTTAGGAGGAGACTATGGCTACACCTTC.